One sample yielded the 25 T cell receptor beta chains listed below, sequenced in a study of vaccination effects on CD4 cells after COVID-19. Only in-frame clones appear in the TCRdb table, and some are missing; sequencing was by immunoSEQ multiplex PCR. The repertoire holds 55,000 to 70,000 clones, with about 80% as singletons. Before any sequencing was done, the ViraFEST assay used viral peptide pools to expand antigen-specific CD4+ T cells. CD4+ T cell isolation took place after 10 days of culture. Either the mRNA-1273 or the BNT162b2 vaccine was given to participants as two doses. For these receptors, no antigen is known. This specimen was CD4+ T cells from PBMCs cultured with HCoV-OC43 spike peptides, taken after COVID-19 vaccination. Specified subset: HCoV-OC43 spike overlapping peptide pool stimulation. These receptors all come from a human donor who received a COVID-19 vaccine.

The chain combines TRBV12-3 or TRBV12-4 with TRBJ2-3, with no clear D. The ends were cut back, 5 bases at V and 2 bases at J, with 8 bases in the middle. The CDR3 length is 13 residues. This CDR3 reads CASSIDYTDTQYF. The CDR3 bases are TGTGCCAGCAGTATCGATTACACAGATACGCAGTATTTT.

The V and J genes are TRBV24-1 and TRBJ2-5; 10 bases agree with TRBD1. V lost 3 bases and J lost 3; bases outside the gene matches: 3. The CDR3 has 15 residues. CDR1 is KGHDR and CDR2 is SFDVKD in the germline V gene. The CDR3 nucleotides are TGTGCCACCAGTGATCCTGGGACAGGGGAAGAGACCCAGTACTTC. It codes for CATSDPGTGEETQYF.

The chain combines TRBV27 with TRBJ2-1, with TRBD2 identical over 8 bases. The CDR3 consists of 15 residues. Losses at the gene ends were 6 bases for V and 0 bases for J; bases not matched to a gene: 4. CDR1 and CDR2 (germline): MNHEY, SMNVEV (reference sequence). CDR3 sequence reads: CASRSLAGSYNEQFF. The CDR3 coding sequence is TGTGCCAGCAGATCCCTAGCGGGCTCCTACAATGAGCAGTTCTTC.

This chain links TRBV19 with TRBJ2-5; 9 bases fit TRBD1. Per the germline V gene, CDR1 is LNHDA and CDR2 is SQIVND (reference sequence). V shed 10 bases, J shed 5 bases, and the junction held 8 bases outside the gene matches. The CDR3 extends over 13 amino acids. The CDR3 region has the DNA TGTGCCACTTCGACAGGGGGTAGGGAGACCCAGTACTTC. It yields the protein CATSTGGRETQYF.

This clone was observed a handful of times. This chain uses TRBV7-2 with TRBJ1-2; D is uncertain. V lost 2 bases and J 4 bases, leaving 11 bases between the germline ends. The CDR3 totals 14 residues. The germline V gene encodes CDR1 SGHTA and CDR2 FQGNSA. This chain's CDR3 is CASSLLGGSYGYTF. CDR3 in DNA: TGTGCCAGCAGCTTATTAGGAGGGTCCTATGGCTACACCTTC.

This sequence joins TRBV5-5 and TRBJ2-5; D is uncertain. The CDR3 contains 12 residues. Germline V gene sequence: CDR1 SGHKS, CDR2 YYEKEE (reference sequence). The ends were cut back, 4 bases at V and 5 bases at J, with 9 bases in the middle. The CDR3 sequence: CASSHSGETQYF. In DNA form, the CDR3 reads TGTGCCAGCAGCCACTCTGGGGAGACCCAGTACTTC.

The J gene is TRBJ2-2, the V gene TRBV14; D unclear. With 0 bases removed from V and 5 bases from J, the gap between germline ends came to 13 bases. From germline, CDR1 is SGHDN and CDR2 FVKESK. CDR3 length equals 16 residues. CDR3 in DNA: TGTGCCAGCAGCCAAGAAGGATATTTGCCGACCGGGGAGCTGTTTTTT. Protein sequence: CASSQEGYLPTGELFF.

V and J are TRBV6-1 and TRBJ1-1; no firm D call. V was cut by 3 bases and J by 0 bases, with 5 bases left in between. This CDR3 is 13 amino acids long. The germline CDR1 and CDR2 sequences are MNHNS and SASEGT. The CDR3: CASSEQVNTEAFF. In nucleotides, the CDR3 is TGTGCCAGCAGTGAGCAAGTGAACACTGAAGCTTTCTTT.

J is TRBJ2-3 and V is TRBV4-1; 16 nucleotides line up with TRBD2. Germline V gene sequence: CDR1 MGHRA, CDR2 YSYEKL. V trimming: 3 bases; J trimming: 5 bases; junction bases outside the gene matches: 5. The CDR3 loop spans 17 amino acids. CDR3 sequence (DNA): TGCGCCAGCAGCCAGGGGACTAGCGGGGGGGCAATAGATACGCAGTATTTT. This codes for CASSQGTSGGAIDTQYF.

The J gene is TRBJ1-3, the V gene TRBV6-6; perhaps TRBD1 as D (6 bases). V lost 5 bases and J 0 bases, leaving 8 bases between the germline ends. CDR3 length equals 14 residues. From germline, CDR1 is MNHNY and CDR2 SVGAGI (reference sequence). The CDR3 sequence: CASSTGYSGNTIYF. The CDR3 nucleotides are TGTGCCAGCAGTACAGGGTACTCTGGAAACACCATATATTTT.

This clone has just one count. The V call is TRBV14, the J call TRBJ1-1; 8 bases match TRBD1. The CDR3 sequence is 16 residues long. Looked up from germline, CDR1 is SGHDN and CDR2 is FVKESK. J lost 1 base, V lost 0 bases, and 4 bases had no gene match. The CDR3 coding sequence is TGTGCCAGCAGCCAAGATCGAGGACAGGGGAACACTGAAGCTTTCTTT. It encodes CASSQDRGQGNTEAFF.

The V and J genes are TRBV10-1 and TRBJ2-1; D is perhaps TRBD1 or TRBD2 (5 bases each). Looked up from germline, CDR1 is WNHNN and CDR2 is SYGVQD (reference sequence). CDR3 length: 13 amino acids. Trimming shortened V by 6 bases and J by 5 bases, and 11 bases separated the two germline ends. The CDR3 region is CASSKGPDNEQFF. CDR3 in DNA: TGCGCCAGCAGCAAGGGACCCGACAATGAGCAGTTCTTC.

The chain combines TRBV24-1 with TRBJ2-1; TRBD2 matches at 10 bases. The junction had 8 bases not matched to a gene; V was cut back by 7 bases and J by 9 bases. The germline CDR1 and CDR2 sequences are KGHDR and SFDVKD. The CDR3 consists of 14 residues. CDR3 DNA sequence: TGTGCCACCAGGGGTAGCGGGGGGCGGAGTGAGCAGTTCTTC. It specifies CATRGSGGRSEQFF.

The chain couples TRBV7-2 to TRBJ2-3; D is uncertain. In germline, CDR1 is SGHTA, CDR2 FQGNSA. The V gene lost 2 bases and the J gene lost 4 bases, with 13 bases spanning the gap. The CDR3 consists of 15 residues. CDR3 nucleotides: TGTGCCAGCAGCTTATCGCCCTCTAGGGCAGATACGCAGTATTTT. It translates to CASSLSPSRADTQYF. The full variable domain, in which reference TRBV7-2 and TRBJ2-3 provide the parts outside the CDR3, is GAGVSQSPSNKVTEKGKDVELRCDPISGHTALYWYRQSLGQGLEFLIYFQGNSAPDKSGLPSDRFSAERTGGSVSTLTIQRTQQEDSAVYLCASSLSPSRADTQYFGPGTRLTVL.

V is TRBV5-1 and J is TRBJ2-3; 7 bases fit TRBD1. Trimming took 4 bases from V and 2 from J; bases not matched to a gene: 7. The CDR3 loop spans 15 amino acids. Germline V CDR1 and CDR2: SGHRS, YFSETQ. The CDR3 sequence: CASSKHRGSTDTQYF. The CDR3 nucleotides are TGCGCCAGCAGCAAGCACAGGGGTTCCACAGATACGCAGTATTTT.

The genes are TRBV18 and TRBJ2-7; TRBD2 matches at 7 bases. V gave up 5 bases and J gave up 2 bases; unmatched junction bases: 6. Germline V gives CDR1 KGHSH, CDR2 LQKENI. CDR3 length equals 14 residues. The CDR3: CASSSGSGAYEQYV. The CDR3 nucleotides are TGTGCCAGCTCATCTGGGAGCGGGGCCTACGAGCAGTACGTC.

J is TRBJ1-3 and V is TRBV9; perhaps TRBD1 as D (5 bases). CDR3 size: 13 residues. The germline V gene encodes CDR1 SGDLS and CDR2 YYNGEE. V gave up 2 bases and J gave up 4 bases, with 7 bases separating them. The CDR3: CASSVPGGNTIYF. The CDR3 coding sequence is TGTGCCAGCAGCGTCCCAGGGGGAAACACCATATATTTT.

This chain links TRBV2 with TRBJ2-1; 11 bases fit TRBD1. CDR1 and CDR2 (germline): SNHLY, FYNNEI. Germline trimming cut 2 bases from V and 4 bases from J; bases unmatched to any gene: 7. The CDR3 sequence is 17 residues long. The CDR3 region is CASSETGTGGTYNEQFF. CDR3 in DNA: TGTGCCAGCAGTGAAACCGGGACAGGGGGGACATACAATGAGCAGTTCTTC.

There are a few counts of this clone. This chain links TRBV7-2 with TRBJ2-1, with TRBD1 matching 8 bases. Per germline, CDR1 SGHTA and CDR2 FQGNSA. Germline trimming cut 2 bases from V and 5 bases from J; bases unmatched to any gene: 5. This CDR3 has 15 residues. CDR3 region: CASSLQAGGHNEQFF. The CDR3 nucleotides are TGTGCCAGCAGCTTACAGGCAGGGGGCCACAATGAGCAGTTCTTC.

The chain joins TRBV19 to TRBJ2-3; D might be TRBD1 (5 bases). The germline CDR1 and CDR2 sequences are LNHDA and SQIVND (reference sequence). V was shortened by 7 bases and J by 5 bases, with 16 bases between the two germline ends. This CDR3 is built from 14 residues. DNA of the CDR3: TGTGCCAGTACCATCAGGGCAGGGAAAGATACGCAGTATTTT. Translating it yields CASTIRAGKDTQYF. The whole variable domain, remainder taken from reference TRBV19 and TRBJ2-3, is DGGITQSPKYLFRKEGQNVTLSCEQNLNHDAMYWYRQDPGQGLRLIYYSQIVNDFQKGDIAEGYSVSREKKESFPLTVTSAQKNPTAFYLCASTIRAGKDTQYFGPGTRLTVL.

The rearrangement joins TRBV6-5 to TRBJ1-4; D may be TRBD1 (6 bases). The CDR3 loop spans 14 amino acids. Germline lookup yields CDR1 MNHEY and CDR2 SVGAGI. The V gene lost 6 bases and the J gene lost 7 bases, with 15 bases spanning the gap. The CDR3 DNA sequence: TGTGCCAGCAGCTCAGGGGCGGGTCTTGAAAAACTGTTTTTT. It specifies CASSSGAGLEKLFF.

The rearrangement links TRBV19 to TRBJ2-3; D might be TRBD1 or TRBD2, each matching 6 bases. In germline, CDR1 is LNHDA, CDR2 SQIVND (reference sequence). The CDR3 is 15 amino acids. Trimming shortened V by 4 bases and J by 2 bases, and 13 bases separated the two germline ends. The CDR3 DNA sequence: TGTGCCAGTAGTACCTATCGGGGGCTCACAGATACGCAGTATTTT. Protein product: CASSTYRGLTDTQYF. Full variable domain (outside the CDR3, taken from reference TRBV19 and TRBJ2-3): DGGITQSPKYLFRKEGQNVTLSCEQNLNHDAMYWYRQDPGQGLRLIYYSQIVNDFQKGDIAEGYSVSREKKESFPLTVTSAQKNPTAFYLCASSTYRGLTDTQYFGPGTRLTVL.

The rearrangement joins TRBV11-2 to TRBJ2-5; 10 bases line up with TRBD2. This CDR3 contains 16 residues. Germline loops: CDR1 SGHAT, CDR2 FQNNGV. The trim removed 5 bases at V and 5 bases at J, leaving 11 bases unmatched. CDR3 nucleotide sequence: TGTGCCAGCAGCCCCCGGGGAGCGGGGGGGAGTGAGACCCAGTACTTC. Protein: CASSPRGAGGSETQYF.

CDR3 DNA sequence: TGTGCCAGCAGCTTGGCTGCAGGCAATGAGCAGTTCTTC. It yields the protein CASSLAAGNEQFF. The V gene is TRBV5-6, the J gene TRBJ2-1; D not certain. CDR1 is SGHDT and CDR2 is YYEEEE in the germline V gene. V lost 0 bases, J lost 6 bases, and 7 bases lay in between. The CDR3 is 13 amino acids.

This chain uses TRBV3-1 (or the pseudogene TRBV3-2) with TRBJ1-5; no firm D call. The germline V gene has CDR1 LGHDT and CDR2 YNNKEL (reference sequence). Trimming removed 1 base from V and 6 bases from J, with 10 bases in between. This CDR3 is 14 amino acids long. CDR3 amino acids: CASSQGTERQPQHF. In DNA form, the CDR3 reads TGTGCCAGCAGCCAAGGGACGGAACGTCAGCCCCAGCATTTT.